This T cell receptor (beta chain) was sequenced during a study of T cells in Graves' hyperthyroidism and ophthalmopathy. Broader study findings: Blood also carried most thyroid clonotypes expanded above 0.001. The model foresaw ophthalmopathy a median around 6.8 months prior to onset.

The junction had 8 bases not matched to a gene; V was cut back by 8 bases and J by 6 bases. The CDR3 is 13 residues long. The V gene's germline CDR1 is MNHNS and CDR2 SASEGT. TCR beta CDR3 regions were amplified from RNA transcripts. First-round RT-PCR with HTBI primers amplified the TCR CDR3 region. TCRdb itself ran the multiplex PCR reads through MiXCR, one entry per CDR3 protein. The sample gives about 200,000 distinct CDR3 sequences, 18% of which show up once; about two fifths is in the top ten. An absence of ophthalmopathy progression within 18 months meant stable Graves' hyperthyroidism. Patients aged 18 to 65 with hyperthyroidism were newly diagnosed, with duration under 2 months. This clonotype appeared many times. Antigen: not known.

The sequencing input was blood. The sequence came from a man aged 40-49 years with Graves' hyperthyroidism. The chain combines TRBV6-1 with TRBJ1-2; 8 bases align to TRBD1. The CDR3 region has the DNA TGTGCCAGCTCCTTGGACAGGGTACATGGCTACACCTTC. Translation: CASSLDRVHGYTF.